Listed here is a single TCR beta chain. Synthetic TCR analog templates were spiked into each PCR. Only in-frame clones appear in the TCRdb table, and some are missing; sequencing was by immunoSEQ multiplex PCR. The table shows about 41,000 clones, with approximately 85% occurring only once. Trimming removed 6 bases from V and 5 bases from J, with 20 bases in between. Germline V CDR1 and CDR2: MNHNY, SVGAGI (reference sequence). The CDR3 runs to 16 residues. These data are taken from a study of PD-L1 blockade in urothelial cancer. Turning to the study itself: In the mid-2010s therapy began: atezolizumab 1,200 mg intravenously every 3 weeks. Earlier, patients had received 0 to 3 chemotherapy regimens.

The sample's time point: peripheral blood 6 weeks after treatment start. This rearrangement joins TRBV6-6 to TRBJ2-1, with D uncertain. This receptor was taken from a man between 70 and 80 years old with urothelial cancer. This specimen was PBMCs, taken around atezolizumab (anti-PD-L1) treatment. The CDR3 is CASSNLGSAVNNEQFF. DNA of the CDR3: TGTGCCAGCAGCAACCTCGGGTCCGCAGTGAACAATGAGCAGTTCTTC.